Listed below are T cell receptor beta chains from one sample, sequenced in a study of OX40 agonist ivuxolimab in advanced cancers. Method: immunoSEQ multiplex PCR; TCRdb's copy keeps in-frame clones and lacks some. Of 40,000 to 45,000 clones in the sample, 80% were seen once. The specimen comprised CD4+ or CD8+ T cells sorted from blood, sampled in a trial of the OX40 agonist ivuxolimab. These receptors were collected from an adult with an advanced solid tumor such as melanoma, head and neck, liver or kidney cancer. Each CDR3 is given with its conserved first and last residue. The D gene is left open where the match is weak. Part of the rows lack a size; the others show once, few, many or a class for expanded clones.

j_gene: TRBJ1-2; v_gene: TRBV23-1; d_gene: -; abundance: -; CDR3aa: CASSQSTGFIGYTF; CDR3nt: TGCGCCAGCAGTCAATCCACCGGTTTTATTGGCTACACCTTC
j_gene: TRBJ2-7; v_gene: TRBV21-1; d_gene: -; abundance: -; CDR3aa: CANSKGGRVVHEQYF; CDR3nt: TGTGCCAACTCAAAGGGGGGAAGGGTGGTACACGAGCAGTACTTC
j_gene: TRBJ2-7; v_gene: TRBV27; d_gene: -; abundance: medium-sized; CDR3aa: CASRLNYEQYF; CDR3nt: TGTGCCAGCAGGTTGAACTACGAGCAGTACTTC
j_gene: TRBJ2-3; v_gene: TRBV5-1; d_gene: -; abundance: -; CDR3aa: CASSLGLGRRSSRTDTQYF; CDR3nt: TGCGCCAGCAGCTTGGGACTGGGGCGAAGGTCGAGCCGCACAGATACGCAGTATTTT
j_gene: TRBJ1-2; v_gene: TRBV5-6; d_gene: -; abundance: -; CDR3aa: CASSFPTGWGYGYTF; CDR3nt: TGTGCCAGCAGCTTCCCCACAGGGTGGGGCTATGGCTACACCTTC
j_gene: TRBJ1-2; v_gene: TRBV7-8; d_gene: -; abundance: -; CDR3aa: CASSRTVSIYGYTF; CDR3nt: TGTGCCAGCAGCCGGACAGTTTCTATATATGGCTACACCTTC
j_gene: TRBJ1-4; v_gene: TRBV30; d_gene: TRBD1; abundance: -; CDR3aa: CAWSSLGQGAVVEKLFF; CDR3nt: TGTGCCTGGAGTTCACTGGGACAGGGGGCGGTGGTTGAAAAACTGTTTTTT
j_gene: TRBJ1-1; v_gene: TRBV9; d_gene: -; abundance: -; CDR3aa: CASSQDLNTEAFF; CDR3nt: TGTGCCAGCAGCCAAGACCTTAACACTGAAGCTTTCTTT
j_gene: TRBJ1-1; v_gene: TRBV10-3; d_gene: TRBD1; abundance: -; CDR3aa: CAISRGLSDTEAFF; CDR3nt: TGTGCCATCAGCAGGGGGTTGAGTGACACTGAAGCTTTCTTT
j_gene: TRBJ1-6; v_gene: TRBV7-8; d_gene: TRBD1; abundance: few; CDR3aa: CASSSQQGAHSPLHF; CDR3nt: TGTGCCAGCAGCTCCCAACAGGGGGCACATTCACCCCTCCACTTT
j_gene: TRBJ2-6; v_gene: TRBV19; d_gene: TRBD1; abundance: few; CDR3aa: CASTEQGGSGANVLTF; CDR3nt: TGTGCCAGTACGGAACAGGGGGGTTCTGGGGCCAACGTCCTGACTTTC
j_gene: TRBJ1-1; v_gene: TRBV11-2; d_gene: -; abundance: -; CDR3aa: CASSPDPNTEAFF; CDR3nt: TGTGCCAGCAGCCCGGACCCGAACACTGAAGCTTTCTTT
j_gene: TRBJ1-5; v_gene: TRBV7-2; d_gene: TRBD1; abundance: -; CDR3aa: CASSQGGDSPSNQPQHF; CDR3nt: TGTGCCAGCAGCCAGGGAGGGGACAGCCCTAGTAATCAGCCCCAGCATTTT
j_gene: TRBJ2-1; v_gene: TRBV7-8; d_gene: -; abundance: -; CDR3aa: CASSLTGRGWFF; CDR3nt: TGTGCCAGCAGCTTAACGGGTCGAGGGTGGTTCTTC